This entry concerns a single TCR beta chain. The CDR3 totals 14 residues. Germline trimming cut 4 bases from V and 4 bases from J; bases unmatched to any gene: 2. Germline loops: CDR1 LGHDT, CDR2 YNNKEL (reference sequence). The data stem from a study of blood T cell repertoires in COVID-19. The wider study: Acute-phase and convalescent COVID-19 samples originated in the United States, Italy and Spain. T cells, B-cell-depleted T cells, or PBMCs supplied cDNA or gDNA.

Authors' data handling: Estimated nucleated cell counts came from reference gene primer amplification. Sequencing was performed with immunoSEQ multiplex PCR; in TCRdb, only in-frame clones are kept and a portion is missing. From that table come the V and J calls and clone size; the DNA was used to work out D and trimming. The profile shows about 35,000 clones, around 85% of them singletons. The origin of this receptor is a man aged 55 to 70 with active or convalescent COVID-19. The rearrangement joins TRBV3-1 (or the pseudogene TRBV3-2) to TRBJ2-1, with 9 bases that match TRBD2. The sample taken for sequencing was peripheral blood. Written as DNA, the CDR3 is TGTGCCAGCAGCCCGGGACTAGCTTACAATGAGCAGTTCTTC. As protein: CASSPGLAYNEQFF.